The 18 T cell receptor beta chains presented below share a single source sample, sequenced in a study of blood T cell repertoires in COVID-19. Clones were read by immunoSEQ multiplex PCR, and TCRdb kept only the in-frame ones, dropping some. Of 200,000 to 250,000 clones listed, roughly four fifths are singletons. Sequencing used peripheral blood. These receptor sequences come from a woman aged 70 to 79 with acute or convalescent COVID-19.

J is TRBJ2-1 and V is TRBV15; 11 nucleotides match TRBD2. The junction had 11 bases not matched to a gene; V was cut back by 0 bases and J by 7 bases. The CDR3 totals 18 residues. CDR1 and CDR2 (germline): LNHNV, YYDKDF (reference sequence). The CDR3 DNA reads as TGTGCCACCAGCAGAGACTTCCTAGCGGGGGGCCCCGGAAATGAGCAGTTCTTC. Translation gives CATSRDFLAGGPGNEQFF.

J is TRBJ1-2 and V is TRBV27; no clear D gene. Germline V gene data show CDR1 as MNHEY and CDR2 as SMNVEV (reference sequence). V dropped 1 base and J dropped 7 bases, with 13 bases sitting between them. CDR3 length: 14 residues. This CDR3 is CASSLFHGRSGYTF. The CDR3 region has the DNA TGTGCCAGCAGTTTATTTCACGGCAGGTCTGGCTACACCTTC.

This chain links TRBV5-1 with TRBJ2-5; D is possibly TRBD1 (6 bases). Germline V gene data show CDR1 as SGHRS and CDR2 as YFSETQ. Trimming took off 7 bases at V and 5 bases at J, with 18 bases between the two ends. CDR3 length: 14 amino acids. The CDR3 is CASALGGVGETQYF. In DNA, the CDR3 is TGCGCCAGCGCCCTTGGGGGCGTCGGGGAGACCCAGTACTTC.

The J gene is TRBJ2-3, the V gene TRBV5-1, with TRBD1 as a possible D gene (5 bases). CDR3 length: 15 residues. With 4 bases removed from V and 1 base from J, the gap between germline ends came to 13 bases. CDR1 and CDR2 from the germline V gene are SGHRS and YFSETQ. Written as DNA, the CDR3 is TGCGCCAGCAGCGGTGGGGCCACGGGCACAGATACGCAGTATTTT. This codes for CASSGGATGTDTQYF.

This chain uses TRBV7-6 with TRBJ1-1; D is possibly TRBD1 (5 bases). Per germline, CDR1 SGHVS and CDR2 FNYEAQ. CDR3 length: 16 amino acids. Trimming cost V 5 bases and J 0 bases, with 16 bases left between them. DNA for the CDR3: TGTGCCAGCAGCCCCCGCGGGGGGTCGGTGAACACTGAAGCTTTCTTT. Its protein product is CASSPRGGSVNTEAFF.

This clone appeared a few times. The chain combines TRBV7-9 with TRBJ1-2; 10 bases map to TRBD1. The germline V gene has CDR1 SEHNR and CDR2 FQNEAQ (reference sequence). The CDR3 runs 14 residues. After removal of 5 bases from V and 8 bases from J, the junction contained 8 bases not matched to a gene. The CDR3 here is CASSRTGGTRGYTF. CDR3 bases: TGTGCCAGCAGCCGGACAGGGGGTACTAGGGGCTACACCTTC.

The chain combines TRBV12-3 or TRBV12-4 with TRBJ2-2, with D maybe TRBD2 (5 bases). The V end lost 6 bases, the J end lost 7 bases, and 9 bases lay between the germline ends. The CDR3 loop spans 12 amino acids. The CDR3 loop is CASRDGVGELFF. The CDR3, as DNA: TGTGCCAGCAGAGACGGGGTCGGGGAGCTGTTTTTT.

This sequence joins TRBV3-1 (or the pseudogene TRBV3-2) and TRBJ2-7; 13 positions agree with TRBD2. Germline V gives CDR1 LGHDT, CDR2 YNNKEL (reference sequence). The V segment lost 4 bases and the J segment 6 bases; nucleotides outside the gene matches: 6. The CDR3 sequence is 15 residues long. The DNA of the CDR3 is TGTGCCAGCAGCCTCTTACTAGCGGGGGGGCGCGAGCAGTACTTC. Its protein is CASSLLLAGGREQYF.

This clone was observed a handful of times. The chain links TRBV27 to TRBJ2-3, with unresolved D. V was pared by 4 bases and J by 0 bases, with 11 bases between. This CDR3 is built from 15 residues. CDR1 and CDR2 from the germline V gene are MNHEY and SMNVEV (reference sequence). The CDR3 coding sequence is TGTGCCAGCAGTTCCCTAGTTGGGAGCACAGATACGCAGTATTTT. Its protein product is CASSSLVGSTDTQYF.

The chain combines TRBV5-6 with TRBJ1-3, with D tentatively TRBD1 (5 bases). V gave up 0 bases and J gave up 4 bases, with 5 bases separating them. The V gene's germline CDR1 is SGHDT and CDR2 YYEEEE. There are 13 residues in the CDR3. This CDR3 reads CASSLAGGNTIYF. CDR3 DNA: TGTGCCAGCAGCTTGGCAGGGGGAAACACCATATATTTT.

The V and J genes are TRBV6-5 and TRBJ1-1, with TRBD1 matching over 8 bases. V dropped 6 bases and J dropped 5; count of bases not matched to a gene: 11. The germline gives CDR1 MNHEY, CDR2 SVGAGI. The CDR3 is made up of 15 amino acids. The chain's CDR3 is CASRPSDRGVTEAFF. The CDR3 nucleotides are TGTGCCAGCAGGCCATCCGACAGGGGTGTTACTGAAGCTTTCTTT.

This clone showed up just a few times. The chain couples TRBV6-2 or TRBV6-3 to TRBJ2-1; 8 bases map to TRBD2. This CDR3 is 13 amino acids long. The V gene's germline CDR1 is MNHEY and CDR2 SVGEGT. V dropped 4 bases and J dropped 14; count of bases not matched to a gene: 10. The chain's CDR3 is CASSLGGGREEFF. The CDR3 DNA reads TGTGCCAGCAGTTTAGGCGGGGGGCGGGAAGAGTTCTTC.

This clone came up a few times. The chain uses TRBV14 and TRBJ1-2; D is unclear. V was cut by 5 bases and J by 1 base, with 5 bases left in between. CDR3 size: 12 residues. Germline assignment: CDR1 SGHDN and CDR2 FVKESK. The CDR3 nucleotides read TGTGCCAGCAGCGGCCTTAACTATGGCTACACCTTC. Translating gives CASSGLNYGYTF.

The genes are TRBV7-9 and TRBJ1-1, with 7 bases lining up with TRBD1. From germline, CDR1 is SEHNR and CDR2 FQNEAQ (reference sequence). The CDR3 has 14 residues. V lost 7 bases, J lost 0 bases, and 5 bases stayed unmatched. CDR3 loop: CASKEGGVNTEAFF. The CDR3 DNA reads TGTGCCAGCAAAGAAGGGGGCGTGAACACTGAAGCTTTCTTT.

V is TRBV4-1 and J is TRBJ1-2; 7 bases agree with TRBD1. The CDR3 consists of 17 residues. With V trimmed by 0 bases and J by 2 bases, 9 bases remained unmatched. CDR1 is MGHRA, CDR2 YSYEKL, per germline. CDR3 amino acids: CASSQEATGTLNYGYTF. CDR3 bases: TGCGCCAGCAGCCAAGAGGCGACAGGGACCTTAAACTATGGCTACACCTTC.

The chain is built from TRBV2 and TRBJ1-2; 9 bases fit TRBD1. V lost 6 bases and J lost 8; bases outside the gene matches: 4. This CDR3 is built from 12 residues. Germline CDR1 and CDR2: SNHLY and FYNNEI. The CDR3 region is CASRWTGEGYTF. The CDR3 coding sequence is TGTGCCAGCAGGTGGACAGGGGAAGGCTACACCTTC.

CDR3 residues: CASSRYRSTGEFSGANVLTF. DNA of the CDR3: TGTGCCAGCAGCAGATACCGATCGACAGGGGAATTCTCTGGGGCCAACGTCCTGACTTTC. The rearrangement joins TRBV6-6 to TRBJ2-6; 8 bases map to TRBD1. The CDR3 contains 20 residues. Germline trimming cut 6 bases from V and 0 bases from J; bases unmatched to any gene: 16. CDR1 and CDR2 from the germline V gene are MNHNY and SVGAGI (reference sequence).

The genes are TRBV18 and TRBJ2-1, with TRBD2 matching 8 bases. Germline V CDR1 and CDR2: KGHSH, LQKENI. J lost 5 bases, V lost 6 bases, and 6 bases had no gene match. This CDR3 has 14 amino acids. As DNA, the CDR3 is TGTGCCAGCTCTTCGGTTAGCGGGGACAATGAGCAGTTCTTC. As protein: CASSSVSGDNEQFF.